This TCR beta chain stems from a study of OX40 agonist ivuxolimab in advanced cancers. Whole-study context: Three patients had partial responses: one hepatocellular carcinoma, two cutaneous melanoma.

The data were produced by immunoSEQ multiplex PCR, yet TCRdb's version contains in-frame clones alone and is incomplete. This sample has approximately 34,000 clones, with around 81% found just once. Germline V lookup: CDR1 SNHLY, CDR2 FYNNEI. The length of the CDR3 is 14 residues. J gave up 3 bases and V 6 bases, and 4 bases lay outside the gene matches. Regarding the study as a whole: The expanded peripheral T cells' antigen specificity was not determined. Expanded clones tended on average to be more numerous among CD8+ T cells than CD4+.

About this clone: Its target is not known.

The clonotype comes from an adult with an advanced solid tumor such as melanoma, head and neck, liver or kidney cancer. Here the sequenced sample was CD4+ or CD8+ T cells sorted from blood, taken in a trial of the OX40 agonist ivuxolimab. V and J are TRBV2 and TRBJ2-3; 9 bases fit TRBD1. The CDR3 coding sequence is TGTGCCAGCAGACTGGGACAGGGAACAGATACGCAGTATTTT. Its translation is CASRLGQGTDTQYF.